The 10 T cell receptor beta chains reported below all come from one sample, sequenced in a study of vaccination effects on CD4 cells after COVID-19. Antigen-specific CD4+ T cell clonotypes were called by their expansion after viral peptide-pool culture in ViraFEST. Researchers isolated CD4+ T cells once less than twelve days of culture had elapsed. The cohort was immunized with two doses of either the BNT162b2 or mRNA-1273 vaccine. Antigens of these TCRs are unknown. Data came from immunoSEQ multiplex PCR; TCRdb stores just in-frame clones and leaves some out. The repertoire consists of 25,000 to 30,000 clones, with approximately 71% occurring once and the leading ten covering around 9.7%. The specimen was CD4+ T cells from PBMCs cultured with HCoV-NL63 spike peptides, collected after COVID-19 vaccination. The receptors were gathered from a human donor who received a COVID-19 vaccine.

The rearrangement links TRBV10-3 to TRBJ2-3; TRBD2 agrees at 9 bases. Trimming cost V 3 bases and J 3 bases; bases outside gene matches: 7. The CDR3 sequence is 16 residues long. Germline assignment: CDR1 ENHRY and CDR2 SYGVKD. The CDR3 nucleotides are TGTGCCATCAGTGATAAGACTAGCGGAAGGACAGATACGCAGTATTTT. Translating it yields CAISDKTSGRTDTQYF.

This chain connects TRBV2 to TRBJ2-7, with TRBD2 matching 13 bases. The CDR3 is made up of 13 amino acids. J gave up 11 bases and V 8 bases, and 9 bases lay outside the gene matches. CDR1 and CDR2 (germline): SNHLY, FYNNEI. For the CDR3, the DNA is TGTGCCAGCGCTAGACTAGCGGGGGGAGAGGAGTACTTC. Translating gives CASARLAGGEEYF.

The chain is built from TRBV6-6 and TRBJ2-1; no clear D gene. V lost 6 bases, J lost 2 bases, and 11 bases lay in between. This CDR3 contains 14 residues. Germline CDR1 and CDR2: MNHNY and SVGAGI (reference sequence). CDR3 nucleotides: TGTGCCAGCAGCCCTCCGGTGGCCTACAATGAGCAGTTCTTC. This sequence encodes CASSPPVAYNEQFF.

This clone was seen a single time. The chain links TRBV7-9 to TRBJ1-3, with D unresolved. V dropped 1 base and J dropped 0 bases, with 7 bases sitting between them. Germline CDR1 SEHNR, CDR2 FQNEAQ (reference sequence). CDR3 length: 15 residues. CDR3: CASSLVQNSGNTIYF. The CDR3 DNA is TGTGCCAGCAGCTTAGTACAGAACTCTGGAAACACCATATATTTT.

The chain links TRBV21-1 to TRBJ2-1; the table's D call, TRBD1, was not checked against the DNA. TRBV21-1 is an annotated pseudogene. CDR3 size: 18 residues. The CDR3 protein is CASSKVGKDRGTYNEQFF. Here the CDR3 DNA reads TGTGCCAGCAGCAAAGTAGGTAAGGACAGGGGTACCTACAATGAGCAGTTCTTC.

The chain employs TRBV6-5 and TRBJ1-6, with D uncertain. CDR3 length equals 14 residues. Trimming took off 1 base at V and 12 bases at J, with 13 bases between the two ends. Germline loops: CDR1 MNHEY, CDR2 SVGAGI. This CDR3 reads CASSYFVPTGPLHF. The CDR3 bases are TGTGCCAGCAGTTACTTCGTCCCCACGGGACCCCTCCACTTT.

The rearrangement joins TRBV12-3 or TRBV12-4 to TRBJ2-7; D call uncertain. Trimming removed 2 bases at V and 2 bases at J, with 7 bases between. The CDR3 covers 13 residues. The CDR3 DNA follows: TGTGCCAGCAGTTTAAGTATCACCTACGAGCAGTACTTC. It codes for CASSLSITYEQYF.

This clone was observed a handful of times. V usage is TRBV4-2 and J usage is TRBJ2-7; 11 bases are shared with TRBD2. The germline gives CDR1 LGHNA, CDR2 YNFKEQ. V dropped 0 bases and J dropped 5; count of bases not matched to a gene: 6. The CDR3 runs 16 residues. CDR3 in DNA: TGTGCCAGCAGCCAAGATCCGACTAGCGGGGTAAACGAGCAGTACTTC. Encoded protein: CASSQDPTSGVNEQYF.

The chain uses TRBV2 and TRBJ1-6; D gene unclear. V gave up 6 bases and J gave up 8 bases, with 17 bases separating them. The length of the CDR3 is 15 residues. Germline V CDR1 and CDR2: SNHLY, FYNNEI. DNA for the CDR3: TGTGCCAGCAGAGGAGGGTCAGGTCCCTATTCACCCCTCCACTTT. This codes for CASRGGSGPYSPLHF. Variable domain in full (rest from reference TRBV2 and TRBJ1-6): EPEVTQTPSHQVTQMGQEVILRCVPISNHLYFYWYRQILGQKVEFLVSFYNNEISEKSEIFDDQFSVERPDGSNFTLKIRSTKLEDSAMYFCASRGGSGPYSPLHFGNGTRLTVT.

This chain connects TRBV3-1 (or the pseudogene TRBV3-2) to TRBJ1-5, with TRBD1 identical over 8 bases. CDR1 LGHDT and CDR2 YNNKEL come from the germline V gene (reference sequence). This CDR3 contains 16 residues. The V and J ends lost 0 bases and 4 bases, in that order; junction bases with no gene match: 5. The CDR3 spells CASSQDLGTGNQPQHF. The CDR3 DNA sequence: TGTGCCAGCAGCCAAGATCTAGGGACAGGAAATCAGCCCCAGCATTTT.